The 4 T cell receptor beta chains below all came from one sample that was sequenced in a study of CD8 T cells in ankylosing spondylitis. TCRdb used MiXCR to reprocess the 5' RACE reads, holding one entry per CDR3 protein. The sample yields 350,000 or so distinct CDR3 sequences, less than 9.5% seen once. Points from the study as a whole: In ankylosing spondylitis blood, a motif of roughly 8 highly homologous TCR beta variants appeared characteristic.

Their target antigens are unknown. The sample was blood, either unsorted or a sorted T cell fraction (not recorded which). Receptors originate from a male donor with ankylosing spondylitis.

The chain has TRBV5-1 and TRBJ1-6; D possibly corresponds to TRBD1 (6 bases). V shed 2 bases and J shed 7 bases, with 10 bases lying between them. CDR3 length: 14 residues. The germline V gene has CDR1 SGHRS and CDR2 YFSETQ. This CDR3 is CASSLQGMNSPLHF. In DNA form, the CDR3 reads TGCGCCAGCAGCTTACAGGGAATGAATTCACCCCTCCACTTT.

This sequence joins TRBV13 and TRBJ1-1; D remains unclear. Germline CDR1 is PRHDT and CDR2 is FYEKMQ (reference sequence). V lost 0 bases to trimming and J lost 5 bases, with 13 bases between them. The CDR3 is made up of 15 amino acids. DNA of the CDR3: TGTGCCAGCAGCTTAGGCCTTGGGGTTGGTACTGAAGCTTTCTTT. This gives the protein CASSLGLGVGTEAFF.

This clonotype was seen only a few times. This chain links TRBV4-1 with TRBJ2-7; 7 bases match TRBD1. In germline, CDR1 is MGHRA, CDR2 YSYEKL. The trim removed 1 base at V and 4 bases at J, leaving 4 bases unmatched. The CDR3 totals 14 residues. The CDR3: CASSQAGGQYEQYF. In nucleotides, the CDR3 is TGCGCCAGCAGCCAAGCAGGGGGACAATACGAGCAGTACTTC.

There are many counts of this clonotype. This sequence joins TRBV3-1 and TRBJ2-5; tentative D call: TRBD1 (5 bases). Germline V CDR1 and CDR2: LGHDT, YNNKEL (reference sequence). The CDR3 consists of 15 residues. Trimming removed 3 bases at V and 7 bases at J, with 18 bases between. CDR3 loop: CASSHLDGPTGTQYF. CDR3 nucleotides: TGTGCCAGCAGCCATCTGGACGGGCCTACAGGGACCCAGTACTTC.